Below are 25 T cell receptor beta chains sequenced from a single sample in a study of cytomegalovirus exposure and HLA in healthy donors. The data were produced by immunoSEQ multiplex PCR, yet TCRdb's version contains in-frame clones alone and is incomplete. Of a few hundred thousand clones in the sample, around 89% were seen once. Sample: PBMCs. These receptors all come from a woman between 18 and 30 years old in good health and CMV-seronegative.

The V and J genes are TRBV6-5 and TRBJ1-2; 7 bases align to TRBD1. V lost 6 bases to trimming and J lost 8 bases; unmatched junction nucleotides: 6. From germline, CDR1 is MNHEY and CDR2 SVGAGI. CDR3 length: 12 residues. This chain's CDR3 is CASSTGVGGYTF. CDR3 bases: TGTGCCAGCAGCACAGGGGTCGGGGGCTACACCTTC.

The chain has TRBV4-1 and TRBJ1-4; D might be TRBD1 (5 bases). The CDR3 is 17 amino acids. With 3 bases removed from V and 5 bases from J, the gap between germline ends came to 19 bases. Looked up from germline, CDR1 is MGHRA and CDR2 is YSYEKL. CDR3 loop: CASSQAGREGPNEKLFF. DNA for the CDR3: TGCGCCAGCAGCCAGGCGGGGCGTGAGGGCCCGAATGAAAAACTGTTTTTT.

The CDR3 DNA reads as TGTGCCAGCAGTTACGGCCCCTATGGCTACACCTTC. It specifies CASSYGPYGYTF. V gene TRBV6-5 combines with J gene TRBJ1-2, with D hard to call. The germline V gene has CDR1 MNHEY and CDR2 SVGAGI. The CDR3 extends over 12 amino acids. Trimming shortened V by 2 bases and J by 4 bases, and 5 bases separated the two germline ends.

The chain couples TRBV28 to TRBJ2-3, with D uncertain. Per the germline V gene, CDR1 is MDHEN and CDR2 is SYDVKM. The CDR3 has 10 residues. V was clipped by 6 bases and J by 5 bases, with 3 bases between them. CDR3 DNA: TGTGCCAGCAGCCTAGATACGCAGTATTTT. This translates into CASSLDTQYF.

J is TRBJ1-6 and V is TRBV4-1, with TRBD1 matching over 10 bases. The ends lost 3 bases at V and 10 bases at J; junction bases unmatched: 6. Germline CDR1 and CDR2: MGHRA and YSYEKL. The CDR3 sequence is 15 residues long. The CDR3 is CASSQEGQGISPLHF. The CDR3 coding sequence is TGCGCCAGCAGCCAGGAGGGACAGGGGATCTCACCCCTCCACTTT.

This chain connects TRBV7-9 to TRBJ1-1; D not certain. V was cut by 1 base and J by 4 bases, with 16 bases left in between. This CDR3 is built from 16 residues. Germline V CDR1 and CDR2: SEHNR, FQNEAQ (reference sequence). The CDR3: CASSLGFGVVGTEAFF. As DNA, the CDR3 is TGTGCCAGCAGCTTAGGGTTCGGGGTGGTAGGCACTGAAGCTTTCTTT.

CDR3 amino acids: CASSPPGGNTEAFF. The DNA for the CDR3 is TGTGCCAGCAGCCCCCCGGGGGGGAACACTGAAGCTTTCTTT. V usage is TRBV7-2 and J usage is TRBJ1-1; tentative D call: TRBD1 (5 bases). V lost 5 bases, J lost 1 base, and 11 bases lay in between. The germline V gene encodes CDR1 SGHTA and CDR2 FQGNSA. This CDR3 has 14 amino acids.

The chain is built from TRBV6-5 and TRBJ2-7, with a weak D call TRBD1 (5 bases). The CDR3 is made up of 12 amino acids. V shed 7 bases and J shed 11 bases, with 18 bases lying between them. Germline values: CDR1 MNHEY, CDR2 SVGAGI. This CDR3 reads CASKDKGNREYF. The CDR3, as DNA: TGTGCCAGCAAGGACAAGGGCAATAGGGAGTACTTC.

As regards this clone: Other DNA variants within this sample encode the same CDR3. The chain recombines TRBV29-1 with TRBJ2-2, with D hard to call. CDR3 length: 11 residues. V dropped 7 bases and J dropped 0 bases, with 3 bases sitting between them. Germline CDR1 is SQVTM and CDR2 is ANQGSEA. CDR3 nucleotide sequence: TGCAGCGGAGCGAACACCGGGGAGCTGTTTTTT. Encoded protein: CSGANTGELFF.

V usage is TRBV28 and J usage is TRBJ1-2; the D gene is possibly TRBD1 (5 bases). CDR1 and CDR2 (germline): MDHEN, SYDVKM. This CDR3 comprises 15 residues. Deletions cut 3 bases from V and 6 bases from J, with 17 bases between. The CDR3 region is CASSFRDRRRHGYTF. For the CDR3, the DNA is TGTGCCAGCAGTTTCCGAGACAGACGACGTCATGGCTACACCTTC.

This chain uses TRBV28 with TRBJ2-7, with D maybe TRBD1 (5 bases). This CDR3 has 16 amino acids. V was cut by 1 base and J by 3 bases, with 16 bases left in between. Germline V lookup: CDR1 MDHEN, CDR2 SYDVKM. The chain's CDR3 is CASSLSAGPLDYEQYF. In DNA, the CDR3 is TGTGCCAGCAGTTTATCGGCAGGGCCTCTTGACTACGAGCAGTACTTC.

The chain links TRBV5-4 to TRBJ2-7; 7 bases map to TRBD2. V was pared by 4 bases and J by 2 bases, with 3 bases of the junction left unmatched. CDR3 size: 13 residues. Per the germline V gene, CDR1 is SGHNT and CDR2 is YYREEE (reference sequence). CDR3 sequence (DNA): TGTGCCAGCAGCCTGGGGAGGGCCTACGAGCAGTACTTC. As protein: CASSLGRAYEQYF. The complete variable domain, with remaining parts taken from reference TRBV5-4 and TRBJ2-7, reads ETGVTQSPTHLIKTRGQQVTLRCSSQSGHNTVSWYQQALGQGPQFIFQYYREEENGRGNFPPRFSGLQFPNYSSELNVNALELDDSALYLCASSLGRAYEQYFGPGTRLTVT.

The genes are TRBV18 and TRBJ2-1; D perhaps matches TRBD2 (6 bases). This CDR3 spans 15 amino acids. V lost 2 bases, J lost 11 bases, and 19 bases lay in between. The germline V gene has CDR1 KGHSH and CDR2 LQKENI. The CDR3 bases are TGTGCCAGCTCACCAGAAGGGGCCCCGGGACTGAAGCAGTTCTTC. Translating it yields CASSPEGAPGLKQFF.

CDR3: CASSFGTGPYEQYF. The CDR3 DNA follows: TGTGCCAGCAGTTTCGGGACAGGGCCCTACGAGCAGTACTTC. V is TRBV6-5 and J is TRBJ2-7, with 9 bases aligning to TRBD1. J gave up 2 bases and V 4 bases, and 3 bases lay outside the gene matches. CDR1 MNHEY and CDR2 SVGAGI come from the germline V gene. This CDR3 is 14 amino acids long.

The CDR3 region has the DNA TGTGCCACCAGCAGAGCGGGGTCGAACTCTGGGGCCAACGTCCTGACTTTC. It translates to CATSRAGSNSGANVLTF. The chain couples TRBV15 to TRBJ2-6, with D tentatively TRBD2 (5 bases). Germline CDR1 and CDR2: LNHNV and YYDKDF (reference sequence). This CDR3 is 17 amino acids long. V was shortened by 1 base and J by 0 bases, with 10 bases between the two germline ends.

This chain links TRBV28 with TRBJ1-6; the D gene is possibly TRBD1 (5 bases). The CDR3 loop spans 15 amino acids. The V end was cut by 7 bases, the J end by 9 bases, with 19 bases between. Germline lookup yields CDR1 MDHEN and CDR2 SYDVKM. The DNA for the CDR3 is TGTGCCAGCAAACTTCAGGGCGCCGGCGGTTCACCCCTCCACTTT. Encoded protein: CASKLQGAGGSPLHF.

This sequence joins TRBV27 and TRBJ2-7, with D unresolved. Germline assignment: CDR1 MNHEY and CDR2 SMNVEV (reference sequence). This CDR3 contains 16 residues. Deletions cut 0 bases from V and 0 bases from J, with 12 bases between. CDR3 in DNA: TGTGCCAGCAGTTTATCCGGAGCCGCGTTCTCCTACGAGCAGTACTTC. Translated: CASSLSGAAFSYEQYF.

The chain uses TRBV7-2 and TRBJ1-5; 8 nucleotides line up with TRBD1. Germline V gene data show CDR1 as SGHTA and CDR2 as FQGNSA. The CDR3 is 13 amino acids. V was clipped by 4 bases and J by 5 bases; unmatched bases: 1. The CDR3 DNA sequence: TGTGCCAGCAGCTCGGACAGGGATCAGCCCCAGCATTTT. Its protein is CASSSDRDQPQHF.

This clone has just one count. This sequence joins TRBV19 and TRBJ2-5, with 10 nucleotides matching TRBD1. With 3 bases clipped from V and 3 bases from J, the junction kept 1 base outside the gene matches. The CDR3 has 14 amino acids. CDR1 and CDR2 (germline): LNHDA, SQIVND (reference sequence). The CDR3 loop reads CASSIGTGEETQYF. The CDR3 DNA sequence: TGTGCCAGTAGTATTGGGACAGGGGAAGAGACCCAGTACTTC.

This chain connects TRBV10-1 to TRBJ1-1; D perhaps matches TRBD1 (5 bases). Germline values: CDR1 WNHNN, CDR2 SYGVQD (reference sequence). V was cut by 1 base and J by 6 bases, with 9 bases left in between. CDR3 length: 13 residues. CDR3 protein: CASSEYRGSEAFF. CDR3 sequence (DNA): TGCGCCAGCAGTGAGTATCGGGGGTCTGAAGCTTTCTTT.

V is TRBV6-6 and J is TRBJ2-1; 9 bases match TRBD2. The CDR3 runs 15 residues. J lost 8 bases, V lost 0 bases, and 5 bases had no gene match. Germline CDR1 MNHNY, CDR2 SVGAGI (reference sequence). This CDR3 reads CASSYSLSGGDEQFF. CDR3 sequence (DNA): TGTGCCAGCAGTTACTCTCTTAGCGGGGGAGATGAGCAGTTCTTC.

This clone was observed a handful of times. V and J are TRBV6-5 and TRBJ2-7; weak D call: TRBD1 (5 bases). V lost 0 bases and J lost 3, with 12 bases in between. Looked up from germline, CDR1 is MNHEY and CDR2 is SVGAGI. The CDR3 covers 15 residues. In DNA, the CDR3 is TGTGCCAGCAGTTACTCAACAGGCATTCGCTACGAGCAGTACTTC. Protein product: CASSYSTGIRYEQYF.

The V and J genes are TRBV18 and TRBJ1-1, with 9 bases matching TRBD1. Germline-derived CDR1 and CDR2 are KGHSH and LQKENI. The CDR3 length is 15 residues. V lost 4 bases to trimming and J lost 3 bases; unmatched junction nucleotides: 6. The CDR3 DNA sequence: TGTGCCAGCTCACAAGGGACAGGGTGGGACACTGAAGCTTTCTTT. As protein: CASSQGTGWDTEAFF.

The rearrangement links TRBV4-3 to TRBJ2-7; 8 bases line up with TRBD1. This CDR3 is 16 amino acids long. CDR1 is LGHNA and CDR2 is YSLEER in the germline V gene. The ends lost 3 bases at V and 3 bases at J; junction bases unmatched: 10. CDR3 in amino acids: CASSQDYGQGIYEQYF. CDR3 DNA: TGCGCCAGCAGCCAGGACTACGGACAGGGAATCTACGAGCAGTACTTC.

V usage is TRBV6-5 and J usage is TRBJ2-7; TRBD2 aligns across 10 bases. CDR1 and CDR2 from the germline V gene are MNHEY and SVGAGI. The CDR3 has 14 residues. The V and J ends lost 4 bases and 5 bases, in that order; junction bases with no gene match: 5. CDR3 in DNA: TGTGCCAGCAGTTTAGCGGGGGGAGCGGACGAGCAGTACTTC. Protein product: CASSLAGGADEQYF.